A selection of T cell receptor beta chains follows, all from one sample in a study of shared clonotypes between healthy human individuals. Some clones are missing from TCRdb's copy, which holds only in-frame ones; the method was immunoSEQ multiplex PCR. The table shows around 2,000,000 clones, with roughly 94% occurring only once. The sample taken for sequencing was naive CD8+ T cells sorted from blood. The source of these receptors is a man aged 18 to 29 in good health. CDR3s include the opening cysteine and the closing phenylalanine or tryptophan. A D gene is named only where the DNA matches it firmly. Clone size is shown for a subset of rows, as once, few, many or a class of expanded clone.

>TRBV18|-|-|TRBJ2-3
CASSPVGVSTDTQYF
TGTGCCAGCTCACCCGTTGGGGTTAGCACAGATACGCAGTATTTT
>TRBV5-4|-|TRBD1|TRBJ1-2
CASSFEGAHYGYTF
TGTGCCAGCAGCTTTGAGGGGGCGCACTATGGCTACACCTTC
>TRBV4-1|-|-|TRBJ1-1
CASSQEGGNTEAFF
TGCGCCAGCAGCCAAGAGGGGGGGAACACTGAAGCTTTCTTT
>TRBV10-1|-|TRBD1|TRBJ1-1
CASSEIWSGQGNKNTEAFF
TGCGCCAGCAGTGAGATTTGGTCGGGACAGGGTAATAAGAACACTGAAGCTTTCTTT
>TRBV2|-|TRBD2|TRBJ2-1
CASGEAGGADEQFF
TGTGCCAGCGGGGAAGCGGGAGGGGCCGATGAGCAGTTCTTC
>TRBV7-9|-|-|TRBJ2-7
CASSSAGVARAYEQYF
TGTGCCAGCAGCTCGGCCGGCGTAGCGCGAGCCTACGAGCAGTACTTC
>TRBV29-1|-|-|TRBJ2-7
CTRSIYEQYF
TGCACCCGATCAATCTACGAGCAGTACTTC
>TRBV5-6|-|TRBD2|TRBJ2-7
CASSFTSGFSNF
TGTGCCAGCAGCTTTACTAGCGGTTTCAGTAACTTC
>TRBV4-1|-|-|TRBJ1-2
CASSQAQGRGSGYTF
TGCGCCAGCAGCCAGGCGCAGGGCAGGGGATCTGGCTACACCTTC
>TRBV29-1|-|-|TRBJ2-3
CSVASGKTSGTQYF
TGCAGCGTTGCCTCTGGTAAGACGAGCGGTACGCAGTATTTT
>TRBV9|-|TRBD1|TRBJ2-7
CASSQAGQGEQIVSYEQYF
TGTGCCAGCAGTCAAGCGGGACAGGGGGAGCAAATTGTCTCCTACGAGCAGTACTTC
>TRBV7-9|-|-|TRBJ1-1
CASSLKSANTEAFF
TGTGCCAGCAGCTTAAAGTCAGCGAACACTGAAGCTTTCTTT
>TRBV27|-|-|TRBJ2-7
CASSFGSTYEQYF
TGTGCCAGCAGTTTCGGATCCACCTACGAGCAGTACTTC
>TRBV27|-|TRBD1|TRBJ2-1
CASSLTGASSYNEQFF
TGTGCCAGCAGTCTGACAGGGGCATCCTCCTACAATGAGCAGTTCTTC
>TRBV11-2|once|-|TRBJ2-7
CASSLSGSYEQYF
TGTGCCAGCAGCTTATCTGGCTCCTACGAGCAGTACTTC
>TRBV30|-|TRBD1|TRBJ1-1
CAWISGTGETEAFF
TGTGCCTGGATCTCCGGGACAGGGGAGACTGAAGCTTTCTTT
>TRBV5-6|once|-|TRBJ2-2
CASSLGLNTGELFF
TGTGCCAGCAGCTTGGGCCTTAACACCGGGGAGCTGTTTTTT
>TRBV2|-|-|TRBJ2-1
CASSRDISGFYNEQFF
TGTGCCAGCAGTCGGGACATTTCGGGATTCTACAATGAGCAGTTCTTC
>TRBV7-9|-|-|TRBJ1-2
CASSLGAAANYGYTF
TGTGCCAGCAGCTTGGGGGCGGCGGCTAACTATGGCTACACCTTC
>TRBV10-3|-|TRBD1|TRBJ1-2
CAIGSGQGYYGYTF
TGTGCCATCGGGTCGGGACAGGGGTACTATGGCTACACCTTC